This record concerns one T cell receptor beta chain sequence. This specimen comes from a study of T cell changes during pregnancy in multiple sclerosis. Trimming removed 7 bases from V and 8 bases from J; junction bases left unmatched: 7. Germline V gives CDR1 LNHDA, CDR2 SQIVND (reference sequence). The CDR3 has 12 residues. Repertoires were generated with immunoSEQ multiplex PCR, while TCRdb's copy carries only in-frame clones and drops some. Among 37,000 or so clones listed, 89% were seen once. This TCR was recovered from a female donor with multiple sclerosis, enrolled in a pregnancy study. The chain employs TRBV19 and TRBJ1-2; 7 nucleotides align to TRBD1. The input for sequencing was CD4+ T cells from peripheral blood mononuclear cells, taken in the first trimester of pregnancy. This chain's CDR3 is CASNLQGNGYTF. DNA of the CDR3: TGTGCCAGTAATCTACAGGGGAACGGCTACACCTTC.